Listed below are T cell receptor beta chains from one sample, sequenced in a study of spatial heterogeneity in lung cancer. TCRdb re-called the 5' RACE reads through MiXCR, storing one row per CDR3 protein. Among 40,000 to 55,000 distinct CDR3 sequences listed, about an eighth were seen once. Sample: PBMCs, taken at surgery. The receptors shown here come from a male donor with early-stage non-small cell lung cancer. CDR3s leave out the opening cysteine and the closing phenylalanine or tryptophan.

>TRBV9|TRBJ2-7
ASSVSGNGNEQY
>TRBV20-1|TRBJ1-6
SARVGSLH
>TRBV30|TRBJ2-7
AWSAGLVTYEQY
>TRBV7-2|TRBJ1-3
ASSSQDRAGNTIY
>TRBV28|TRBJ1-4
ASSFPKAGLGEKLF
>TRBV6-1|TRBJ1-5
ASSEGGLNQPQH
>TRBV6-5|TRBJ2-1
ASSYGFGQF
>TRBV5-1|TRBJ1-1
ASSLEGPEAF
>TRBV5-6|TRBJ2-4
ASSLAELLAKNIQY
>TRBV27|TRBJ2-7
ASSFGQGAGEQY
>TRBV7-6|TRBJ2-1
ASSESSGTYSYNEQF
>TRBV12-3/TRBV12-4|TRBJ1-5
ASSLTGDGQPQH
>TRBV6-2/TRBV6-3|TRBJ2-2
ASTAHGGDTGELF
>TRBV4-1|TRBJ1-2
ASSQATGFELGGYT
>TRBV3-1|TRBJ2-1
ASSRRGTGSYNEQF
>TRBV5-1|TRBJ2-1
ASRPSSLWDNEQF
>TRBV10-3|TRBJ1-2
AISDRDDYGYT
>TRBV11-2|TRBJ1-1
ASSSITGSTEAF
>TRBV7-2|TRBJ2-7
ASSLAPGSFYEQY
>TRBV29-1|TRBJ2-7
SVDLGDNEQY
>TRBV4-1|TRBJ2-7
ASSRGHDYEQY
>TRBV29-1|TRBJ1-4
SVATTGMGEKLF
>TRBV7-7|TRBJ2-1
ASARTSGSSYNEQF
>TRBV5-1|TRBJ2-5
ASSLEIQETQY
>TRBV6-5|TRBJ2-5
ASSLLASQETQY